This T cell receptor beta chain was captured in a study of control samples from healthy donors and cancer patients. From germline, CDR1 is LNHNV and CDR2 YYDKDF (reference sequence). This CDR3 spans 15 amino acids. V was pared by 1 base and J by 7 bases, with 6 bases of the junction left unmatched. Assay: immunoSEQ multiplex PCR; the TCRdb copy retains only in-frame clones and omits some. The sample yields tens of thousands of clones, 89% seen once. The gene calls are TRBV15 and TRBJ1-5; TRBD1 aligns across 8 bases. Sequenced sample: blood. This TCR was recovered from a man between 50 and 59 years old in good health. CDR3: CATSRAGGEAQPQHF. CDR3 DNA: TGTGCCACCAGCAGAGCAGGGGGCGAAGCCCAGCCCCAGCATTTT. Variable domain in full (rest from reference TRBV15 and TRBJ1-5): DAMVIQNPRYQVTQFGKPVTLSCSQTLNHNVMYWYQQKSSQAPKLLFHYYDKDFNNEADTPDNFQSRRPNTSFCFLDIRSPGLGDTAMYLCATSRAGGEAQPQHFGDGTRLSIL.